The clone carrying this T cell receptor beta chain was detected a few times. The antigen is unknown. Ophthalmopathy patients all had a Clinical Activity Score of at least 3, a NOSPECS grade of at least 4 and disease under 3 months old. TCR beta CDR3 sequences were amplified from RNA transcripts. The HTBI primer set served for first-round RT-PCR of the TCR CDR3. TCRdb fed the multiplex PCR reads into MiXCR, producing one record per CDR3 protein. The table has 450,000 to 650,000 distinct CDR3 sequences, about 14% seen once; the top ten hold 7.1%. This specimen belongs to a study of T cells in Graves' hyperthyroidism and ophthalmopathy. Study results and caveats: Before onset, ophthalmopathy was predicted by the model a median approximately 6.6 months earlier.

In germline, CDR1 is MNHEY, CDR2 SMNVEV (reference sequence). This CDR3 is 15 amino acids long. Trimming removed 0 bases from V and 1 base from J, with 7 bases in between. The V gene is TRBV27, the J gene TRBJ2-1; D is unresolved. This clonotype was sampled from a woman aged 18-35 years with Graves' ophthalmopathy. Sequencing was carried out using blood. DNA of the CDR3: TGTGCCAGCAGTTTATCCTCACCTTCCTACAATGAGCAGTTCTTC. This translates into CASSLSSPSYNEQFF.